These 15 T cell receptor beta chains came from one sample sequenced in a study of identical twins. TCRdb ran MiXCR on the 5' RACE reads and lists one entry per CDR3 protein. The table includes 1.5 million to 2 million distinct CDR3 sequences, roughly a third detected once. The sequenced sample was cord blood. These TCRs come from a newborn girl in good health.

The chain is built from TRBV19 and TRBJ2-3; tentative D call: TRBD2 (5 bases). The V and J ends lost 1 base and 3 bases respectively, with 14 bases between them. Germline V CDR1 and CDR2: LNHDA, SQIVND (reference sequence). The CDR3 length is 16 residues. The CDR3 reads CASSIGSGTWTDTQYF. The DNA for the CDR3 is TGTGCCAGTAGTATAGGGTCGGGAACTTGGACAGATACGCAGTATTTT. Full variable domain (rest looked up from reference TRBV19 and TRBJ2-3): DGGITQSPKYLFRKEGQNVTLSCEQNLNHDAMYWYRQDPGQGLRLIYYSQIVNDFQKGDIAEGYSVSREKKESFPLTVTSAQKNPTAFYLCASSIGSGTWTDTQYFGPGTRLTVL.

The chain combines TRBV20-1 with TRBJ2-7, with 14 bases that match TRBD2. The J call may be wrong; the DNA end is better matched by TRBJ2-5. The length of the CDR3 is 15 residues. Per the germline V gene, CDR1 is DFQATT and CDR2 is SNEGSKA (reference sequence). The CDR3 DNA reads TGCAGTGCTACGACTAGCGGGGGGGCCGGAGAGACCCAGTACTTC. This encodes CSATTSGGAGETQYF.

This clonotype appeared a single time. The chain uses TRBV13 and TRBJ2-7; TRBD1 agrees at 10 bases. The CDR3 consists of 15 residues. The V gene's germline CDR1 is PRHDT and CDR2 FYEKMQ (reference sequence). The V gene end was trimmed by 3 bases and the J gene end by 3 bases; junction bases not matched to a gene: 5. CDR3 nucleotides: TGTGCCAGCAGCTTTTTCGGGACAGGGGACTACGAGCAGTACTTC. This sequence encodes CASSFFGTGDYEQYF.

The genes are TRBV6-5 and TRBJ1-5, with 8 bases that match TRBD1. The CDR3 has 15 amino acids. CDR1 is MNHEY and CDR2 is SVGAGI in the germline V gene. After removal of 0 bases from V and 6 bases from J, the junction contained 4 bases not matched to a gene. The CDR3 loop is CASSYSSTGGQPQHF. Written as DNA, the CDR3 is TGTGCCAGCAGTTACTCCAGTACAGGGGGTCAGCCCCAGCATTTT.

This clonotype has only a few counts. The CDR3: CASSWTGDSPLHF. The CDR3 DNA follows: TGTGCCAGCAGTTGGACAGGGGATTCACCCCTCCACTTT. The chain has TRBV2 and TRBJ1-6; 9 nucleotides agree with TRBD1. Germline values: CDR1 SNHLY, CDR2 FYNNEI. The CDR3 covers 13 residues. V dropped 5 bases and J dropped 8; count of bases not matched to a gene: 1.

Many counts were recorded for this clonotype. This rearrangement joins TRBV12-3 or TRBV12-4 to TRBJ1-1; no clear D gene. The CDR3 extends over 13 amino acids. Deletions cut 7 bases from V and 1 base from J, with 10 bases between. In nucleotides, the CDR3 is TGTGCCAGCACCGAACCCGGGAACACTGAAGCTTTCTTT. This sequence encodes CASTEPGNTEAFF.

This clonotype was detected a few times. DNA for the CDR3: TGTGCCAGCAGCATCGGACGGTCCACAGATACGCAGTATTTT. Translation: CASSIGRSTDTQYF. This chain joins TRBV7-2 and TRBJ2-3; D remains unclear. Between the trimmed V and J ends, which lost 5 bases and 2 bases, there was a span of 11 bases. Germline CDR1 is SGHTA and CDR2 is FQGNSA. The CDR3 runs 14 residues.

V is TRBV2 and J is TRBJ2-3; weak D call: TRBD1 (5 bases). Trimming removed 7 bases at V and 4 bases at J, with 6 bases between. The CDR3 is 11 residues long. Germline CDR1 is SNHLY and CDR2 is FYNNEI. CDR3 nucleotides: TGTGCCAGCACAGGGCCAGATACGCAGTATTTT. The encoded protein is CASTGPDTQYF.

This clonotype has only a few counts. CDR3 sequence reads: CSALAGGGYEQYF. DNA of the CDR3: TGCAGTGCGTTAGCGGGAGGAGGCTACGAGCAGTACTTC. V is TRBV20-1 and J is TRBJ2-7, with 10 positions matching TRBD2. CDR3 length: 13 amino acids. In germline, CDR1 is DFQATT, CDR2 SNEGSKA (reference sequence). V lost 6 bases to trimming and J lost 3 bases; unmatched junction nucleotides: 5.

This chain uses TRBV24-1 with TRBJ2-7, with TRBD2 matching over 12 bases. CDR3 length: 15 amino acids. V lost 4 bases and J lost 3; bases outside the gene matches: 3. The germline gives CDR1 KGHDR, CDR2 SFDVKD. The CDR3 DNA sequence: TGTGCCACCAGTGACGCTAGCGGGAGGGTCTACGAGCAGTACTTC. This codes for CATSDASGRVYEQYF.

This sequence joins TRBV30 and TRBJ1-5; no reliable D call. The CDR3 extends over 14 amino acids. V was clipped by 2 bases and J by 0 bases, with 8 bases between them. Germline V gives CDR1 GTSNPN, CDR2 SVGIG (reference sequence). Here the CDR3 reads CAWSTAYSNQPQHF. CDR3 DNA: TGTGCCTGGAGTACAGCCTATAGCAATCAGCCCCAGCATTTT.

This clonotype came up a few times. The chain links TRBV7-9 to TRBJ2-3, with TRBD2 matching over 16 bases. Trimming at V came to 3 bases and at J to 2 bases, leaving 2 bases not matched to a gene. Germline V gives CDR1 SEHNR, CDR2 FQNEAQ (reference sequence). The length of the CDR3 is 17 residues. CDR3 sequence: CASSFGTSGRATDTQYF. In DNA, the CDR3 is TGTGCCAGCAGCTTCGGGACTAGCGGGAGGGCCACAGATACGCAGTATTTT.

This clonotype was observed a handful of times. The V call is TRBV20-1, the J call TRBJ2-7; D is uncertain. The CDR3 is 14 amino acids. The germline CDR1 and CDR2 sequences are DFQATT and SNEGSKA (reference sequence). Between the trimmed V and J ends, which lost 7 bases and 3 bases, there was a span of 19 bases. The CDR3 DNA follows: TGCAGTGTCCATTATCACGGTCCTCTCTACGAGCAGTACTTC. This gives the protein CSVHYHGPLYEQYF.

The sample holds a few counts of this clonotype. This chain joins TRBV6-6 and TRBJ2-7; D might be TRBD1 (5 bases). Looked up from germline, CDR1 is MNHNY and CDR2 is SVGAGI (reference sequence). The CDR3 contains 14 residues. Trimming pared 6 bases from V and 0 bases from J, leaving 12 bases between. The CDR3 loop is CASSTGTYSYEQYF. The CDR3 DNA sequence: TGTGCCAGCAGCACAGGAACCTACTCCTACGAGCAGTACTTC.

In DNA, the CDR3 is TGTGCCTCAGGAGTAGCGGGAGTATACGAGCAGTACTTC. Translating gives CASGVAGVYEQYF. The chain recombines TRBV10-3 with TRBJ2-7; 9 nucleotides align to TRBD2. The V gene end was trimmed by 11 bases and the J gene end by 4 bases; junction bases not matched to a gene: 9. The germline V gene has CDR1 ENHRY and CDR2 SYGVKD. The CDR3 runs to 13 residues.